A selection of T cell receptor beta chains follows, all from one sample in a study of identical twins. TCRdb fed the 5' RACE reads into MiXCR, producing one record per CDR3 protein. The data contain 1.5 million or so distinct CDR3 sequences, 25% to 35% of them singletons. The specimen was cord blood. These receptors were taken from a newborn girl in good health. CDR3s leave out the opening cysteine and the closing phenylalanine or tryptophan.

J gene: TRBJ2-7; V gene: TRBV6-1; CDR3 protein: ASSASGSFASYEQY
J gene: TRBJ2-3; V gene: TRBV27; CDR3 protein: ASSWLGTSGFESTDTQY
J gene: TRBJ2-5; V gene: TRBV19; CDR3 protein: ASSIEGTSGAYNEQY
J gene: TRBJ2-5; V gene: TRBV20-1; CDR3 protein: SALTTSGRKNIQC
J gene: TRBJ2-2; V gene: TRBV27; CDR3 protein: ASSLHPTGELF
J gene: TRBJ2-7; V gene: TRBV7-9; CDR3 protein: ASVPRSSYEQY
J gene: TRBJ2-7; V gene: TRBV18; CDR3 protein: ASSLRRFSYEQY
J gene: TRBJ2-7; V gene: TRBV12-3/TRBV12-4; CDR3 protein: ASSPASDSYEQY
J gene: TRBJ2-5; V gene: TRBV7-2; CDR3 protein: ASSSIPGQGDETQY
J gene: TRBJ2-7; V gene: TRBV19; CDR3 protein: ASSSDGRGTYEQY
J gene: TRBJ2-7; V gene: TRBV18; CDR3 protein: ASSPRTVSSYEQY
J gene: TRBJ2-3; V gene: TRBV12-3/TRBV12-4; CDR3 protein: AGRGPSQGAADTQY
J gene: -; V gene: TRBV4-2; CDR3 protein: ASRRSGGEYNEQY
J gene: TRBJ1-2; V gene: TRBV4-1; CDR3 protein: ASSQVSIEGYT
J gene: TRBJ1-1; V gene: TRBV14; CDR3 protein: ASSQAHTGSMAF
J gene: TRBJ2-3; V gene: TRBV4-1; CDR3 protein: ASSQTRASGSTDTQY
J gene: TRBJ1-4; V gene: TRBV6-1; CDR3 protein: ASIPWAGVATNEKLF
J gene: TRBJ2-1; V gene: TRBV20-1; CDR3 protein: SATDTGLPYNEQF
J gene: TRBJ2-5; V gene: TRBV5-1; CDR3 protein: ASTLGRYQETQY
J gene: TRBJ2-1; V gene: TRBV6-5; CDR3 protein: ASSYFAGQGRNEQF
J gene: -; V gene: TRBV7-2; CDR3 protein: ASSLDLAKPYNEQY
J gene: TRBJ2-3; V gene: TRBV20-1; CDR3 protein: SASGTSRTDTQY
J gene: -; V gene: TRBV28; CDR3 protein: ACRSAASAQETQY
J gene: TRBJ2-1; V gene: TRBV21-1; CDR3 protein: ARTQLLPPHEQF
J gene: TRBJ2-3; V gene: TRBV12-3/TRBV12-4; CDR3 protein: ASNPRGVSDTQY
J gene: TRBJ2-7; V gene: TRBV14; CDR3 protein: ASSPHRTYEQY
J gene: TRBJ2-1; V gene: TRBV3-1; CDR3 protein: ASSQDASSYNEQF
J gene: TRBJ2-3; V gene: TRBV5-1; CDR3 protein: ASSSLRGAPPSTDTQY
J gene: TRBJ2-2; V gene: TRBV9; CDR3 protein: ASSVGILNTGELF
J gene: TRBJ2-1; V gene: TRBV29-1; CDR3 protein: SGSGRAHNEQF
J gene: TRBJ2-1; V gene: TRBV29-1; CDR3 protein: SVEGFLLASAYNEQF
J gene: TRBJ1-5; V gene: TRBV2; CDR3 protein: ASSALSGNQPQH
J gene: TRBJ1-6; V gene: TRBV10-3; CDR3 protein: AISETNSPLH
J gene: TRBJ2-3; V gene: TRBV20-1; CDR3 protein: SARRDQSTDTQY
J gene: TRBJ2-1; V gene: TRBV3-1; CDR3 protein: ASSPGAVGPLNEQF
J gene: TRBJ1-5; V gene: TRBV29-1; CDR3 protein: SVEGDSNNQPQH
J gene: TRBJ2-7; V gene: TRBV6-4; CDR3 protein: ASSDSNSEQY
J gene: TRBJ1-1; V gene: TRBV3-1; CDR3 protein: ASSRRTGTNTEAF
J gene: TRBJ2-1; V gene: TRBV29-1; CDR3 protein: SVGGTLPGDEQF
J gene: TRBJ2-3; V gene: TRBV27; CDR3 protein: ASSLWPRRELTDTQY
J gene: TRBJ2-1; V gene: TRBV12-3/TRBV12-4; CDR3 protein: ASSYVEMDNEQF